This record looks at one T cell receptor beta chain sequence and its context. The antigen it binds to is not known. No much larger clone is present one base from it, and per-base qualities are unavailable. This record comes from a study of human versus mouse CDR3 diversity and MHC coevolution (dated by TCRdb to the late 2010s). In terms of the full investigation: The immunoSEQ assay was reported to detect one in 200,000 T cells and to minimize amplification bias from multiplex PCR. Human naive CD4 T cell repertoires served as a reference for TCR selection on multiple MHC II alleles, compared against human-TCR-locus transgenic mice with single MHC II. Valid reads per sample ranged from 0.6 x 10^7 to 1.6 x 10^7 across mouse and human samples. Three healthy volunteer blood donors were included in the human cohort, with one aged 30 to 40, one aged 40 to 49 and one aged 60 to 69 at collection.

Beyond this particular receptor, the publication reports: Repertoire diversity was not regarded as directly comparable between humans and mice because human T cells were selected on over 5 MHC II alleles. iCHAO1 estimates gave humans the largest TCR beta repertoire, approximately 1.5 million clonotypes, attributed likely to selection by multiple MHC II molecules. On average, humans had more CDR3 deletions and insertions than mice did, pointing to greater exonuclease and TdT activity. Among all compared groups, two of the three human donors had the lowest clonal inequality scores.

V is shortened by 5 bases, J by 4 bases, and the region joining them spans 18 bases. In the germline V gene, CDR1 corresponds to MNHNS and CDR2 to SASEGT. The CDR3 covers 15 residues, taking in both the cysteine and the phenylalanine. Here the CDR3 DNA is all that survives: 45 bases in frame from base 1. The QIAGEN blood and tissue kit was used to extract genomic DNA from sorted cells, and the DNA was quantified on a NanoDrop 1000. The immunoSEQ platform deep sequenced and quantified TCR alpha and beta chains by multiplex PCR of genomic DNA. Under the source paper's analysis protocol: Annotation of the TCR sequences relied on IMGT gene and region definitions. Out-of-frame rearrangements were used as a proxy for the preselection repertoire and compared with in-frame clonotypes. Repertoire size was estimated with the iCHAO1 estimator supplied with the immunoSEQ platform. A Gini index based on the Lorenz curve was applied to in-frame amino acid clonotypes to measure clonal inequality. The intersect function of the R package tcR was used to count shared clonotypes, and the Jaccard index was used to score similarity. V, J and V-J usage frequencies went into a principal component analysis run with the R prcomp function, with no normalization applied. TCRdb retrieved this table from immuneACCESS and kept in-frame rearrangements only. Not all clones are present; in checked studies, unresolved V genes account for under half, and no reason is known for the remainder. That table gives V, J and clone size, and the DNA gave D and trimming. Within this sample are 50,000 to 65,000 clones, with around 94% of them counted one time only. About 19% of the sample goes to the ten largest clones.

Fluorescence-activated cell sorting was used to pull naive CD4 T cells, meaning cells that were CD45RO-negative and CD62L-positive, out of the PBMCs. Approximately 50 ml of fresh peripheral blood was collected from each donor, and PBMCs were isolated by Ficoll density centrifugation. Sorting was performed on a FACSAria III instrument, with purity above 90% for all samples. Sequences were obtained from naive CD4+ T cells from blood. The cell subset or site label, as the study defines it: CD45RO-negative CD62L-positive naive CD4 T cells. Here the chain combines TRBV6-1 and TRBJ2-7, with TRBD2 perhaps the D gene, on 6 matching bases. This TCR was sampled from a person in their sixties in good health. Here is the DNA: TGTGCCAGCAGTATGGGCGGCGGAGGGAAGTACGAGCAGTACTTC. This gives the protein CASSMGGGGKYEQYF.